Each of the 18 T cell receptor beta chains below was sequenced from the same sample in a study of cytomegalovirus exposure and HLA in healthy donors (dated by TCRdb to 2016 to 2017). The library was obtained by the immunoSEQ multiplex PCR assay. A mixture of 60 forward primers for TCR Vbeta segments and 13 reverse primers for TCR Jbeta segments was used in the multiplex PCR. Held by TCRdb, this immuneACCESS table contains in-frame sequences only and omits some clones. Under half of the omission traces to an unresolved V gene where checked; the cause of the rest is unknown. In this sample the table shows about 300,000 clones, just over 85% of which occur a single time. The ten biggest clones cover roughly 4% of the sample. The sequenced material came from PBMCs. These receptors all come from a man aged 40-50 years in good health and CMV-seropositive.

The chain's CDR3 is CASSIDGQGASYEQYF. CDR3 sequence (DNA): TGTGCCAGTAGTATAGATGGACAGGGGGCATCTTACGAGCAGTACTTC. The chain joins TRBV19 to TRBJ2-7; the match to TRBD1 covers 11 bases. Looked up from germline, CDR1 is LNHDA and CDR2 is SQIVND (reference sequence). The ends lost 0 bases at V and 4 bases at J; junction bases unmatched: 5. The CDR3 is 16 residues long.

The V gene is TRBV10-2, the J gene TRBJ2-3; maybe TRBD1 (6 bases). The CDR3 runs 13 residues. The V end was cut by 8 bases, the J end by 2 bases, with 11 bases between. CDR1 is WSHSY, CDR2 SAAADI, per germline. The CDR3 sequence: CASARQDTDTQYF. The CDR3 coding sequence is TGCGCCAGCGCCCGACAGGACACAGATACGCAGTATTTT.

The V gene is TRBV10-3, the J gene TRBJ1-2; 9 nucleotides match TRBD1. This CDR3 is 12 amino acids long. The germline gives CDR1 ENHRY, CDR2 SYGVKD. The V gene end was trimmed by 10 bases and the J gene end by 8 bases; junction bases not matched to a gene: 8. The CDR3 sequence: CATGTGRVGYTF. DNA for the CDR3: TGTGCCACCGGGACAGGGAGGGTCGGCTACACCTTC.

This clone was observed once. The rearrangement links TRBV5-5 to TRBJ2-2; TRBD1 matches 9 bases. The CDR3 is made up of 17 amino acids. The trim removed 3 bases at V and 4 bases at J, leaving 10 bases unmatched. In germline, CDR1 is SGHKS, CDR2 YYEKEE (reference sequence). CDR3 region: CASSYRPPGQGTGELFF. DNA for the CDR3: TGTGCCAGCAGCTACCGACCCCCGGGACAGGGCACCGGGGAGCTGTTTTTT.

The CDR3 protein is CATSRRGQRGTDTQYF. DNA for the CDR3: TGTGCCACCAGCAGAAGAGGACAGAGGGGGACAGATACGCAGTATTTT. The chain is built from TRBV15 and TRBJ2-3; D might be TRBD1 (6 bases). Trimming stripped 2 bases from V and 3 bases from J, with 15 bases between. CDR1 and CDR2 (germline): LNHNV, YYDKDF (reference sequence). The CDR3 is 16 amino acids.

CDR3 bases: TGTGCCTGGAGTGTACAGTGGGTAGCTTTCTTT. Its protein is CAWSVQWVAFF. The chain is built from TRBV30 and TRBJ1-1; D is unclear. CDR3 length equals 11 residues. Looked up from germline, CDR1 is GTSNPN and CDR2 is SVGIG (reference sequence). The germline V and J ends were trimmed by 0 bases and 10 bases, with 9 bases remaining between them.

The rearrangement links TRBV6-6 to TRBJ2-7, with TRBD1 identical over 11 bases. Germline V gene data show CDR1 as MNHNY and CDR2 as SVGAGI (reference sequence). The CDR3 covers 15 residues. The trim removed 6 bases at V and 0 bases at J, leaving 4 bases unmatched. As DNA, the CDR3 is TGTGCCAGCAGACCGGACAGGGGGCACTCCTACGAGCAGTACTTC. This sequence encodes CASRPDRGHSYEQYF.

The chain carries TRBV21-1 and TRBJ2-7; the table assigns TRBD1, which was not confirmed against the DNA. TRBV21-1 is a listed pseudogene. The CDR3 contains 16 residues. The CDR3 nucleotides read TGTGCCAGCAGCTTAAAAGAGACAGGCTCTCCCTACGAGCAGTACTTC. Its protein is CASSLKETGSPYEQYF.

The gene calls are TRBV27 and TRBJ1-1; D perhaps matches TRBD1 (6 bases). Germline lookup yields CDR1 MNHEY and CDR2 SMNVEV (reference sequence). CDR3 size: 18 residues. The V gene lost 3 bases and the J gene lost 1 base, with 21 bases spanning the gap. This chain's CDR3 is CASSFSTGTRRTNTEAFF. CDR3 DNA sequence: TGTGCCAGCAGTTTTTCTACAGGGACACGTCGCACGAACACTGAAGCTTTCTTT.

The rearrangement uses TRBV27 and TRBJ2-1; 9 nucleotides line up with TRBD1. Germline V CDR1 and CDR2: MNHEY, SMNVEV (reference sequence). The CDR3 spans 12 residues. Trimming cost V 8 bases and J 12 bases; bases outside gene matches: 8. For the CDR3, the DNA is TGTGCCAGCGGGGACAGGGCGGGTGCGCAGTTCTTC. This sequence encodes CASGDRAGAQFF.

As for this clone: Mismatch with germline at one junction end may stem from a read error. The chain links TRBV27 to TRBJ2-7; the D gene is possibly TRBD1 (6 bases). This CDR3 spans 11 amino acids. Germline CDR1 and CDR2: MNHEY and SMNVEV (reference sequence). The CDR3 here is CASSLTGTMHF. DNA for the CDR3: TGTGCCAGCAGTTTAACAGGGACAATGCACTTC.

This chain connects TRBV6-5 to TRBJ2-5, with D hard to call. The CDR3 consists of 13 residues. V was cut by 2 bases and J by 1 base, with 5 bases left in between. Germline V lookup: CDR1 MNHEY, CDR2 SVGAGI. CDR3 nucleotides: TGTGCCAGCAGTTACGACATCCAAGAGACCCAGTACTTC. Its protein product is CASSYDIQETQYF.

J is TRBJ1-4 and V is TRBV9; 8 bases line up with TRBD1. Per the germline V gene, CDR1 is SGDLS and CDR2 is YYNGEE. The V and J ends lost 4 bases and 3 bases, in that order; junction bases with no gene match: 5. This CDR3 comprises 15 residues. This chain's CDR3 is CASSPQTGANEKLFF. DNA of the CDR3: TGTGCCAGCAGCCCCCAGACAGGGGCTAATGAAAAACTGTTTTTT. The entire variable domain, with the rest obtained from reference TRBV9 and TRBJ1-4, is as follows: DSGVTQTPKHLITATGQRVTLRCSPRSGDLSVYWYQQSLDQGLQFLIQYYNGEERAKGNILERFSAQQFPDLHSELNLSSLELGDSALYFCASSPQTGANEKLFFGSGTQLSVL.

Comments on this clone: The junction does not match germline at one end; this may be a read error. This chain uses TRBV18 with TRBJ1-1, with 8 bases fitting TRBD1. Germline V gene sequence: CDR1 KGHSH, CDR2 LQKENI. CDR3 size: 14 residues. The chain's CDR3 is CASSFTGGNAEAFF. In DNA form, the CDR3 reads TGTGCCAGCTCATTCACAGGGGGGAACGCTGAAGCTTTCTTT.

The chain combines TRBV27 with TRBJ2-5, with 12 bases matching TRBD2. The assigned J gene may be wrong: the sequence end matches TRBJ2-7 better. CDR3 length equals 15 residues. Germline V lookup: CDR1 MNHEY, CDR2 SMNVEV (reference sequence). DNA of the CDR3: TGTGCCAGCAGCTGGGGGACTAGCGGGTCCTACGAGCAGTACTTC. Protein sequence: CASSWGTSGSYEQYF.

The V gene is TRBV11-2, the J gene TRBJ1-2; D unclear. The CDR3 extends over 13 amino acids. Trimming took off 5 bases at V and 8 bases at J, with 15 bases between the two ends. Looked up from germline, CDR1 is SGHAT and CDR2 is FQNNGV. This CDR3 is CASSPAIEEGYTF. The CDR3, as DNA: TGTGCCAGCAGCCCCGCTATTGAGGAAGGCTACACCTTC.

The chain has TRBV6-5 and TRBJ2-2; no definite D call. There are 14 residues in the CDR3. V was trimmed by 2 bases and J by 7 bases, leaving 11 bases between them. CDR1 MNHEY and CDR2 SVGAGI come from the germline V gene. CDR3 coding DNA: TGTGCCAGCAGTTACAACCCCCCCGGCGGGGAGCTGTTTTTT. It codes for CASSYNPPGGELFF.

The rearrangement joins TRBV2 to TRBJ2-7; 7 bases are shared with TRBD1. Trimming removed 6 bases from V and 6 bases from J; junction bases left unmatched: 14. The germline gives CDR1 SNHLY, CDR2 FYNNEI. The CDR3 sequence is 15 residues long. This CDR3 reads CASRVDRVLLSEQYF. In DNA, the CDR3 is TGTGCCAGCAGGGTTGACAGGGTTTTATTGAGCGAGCAGTACTTC.